Listed below are T cell receptor beta chains from one sample, sequenced in a study of blood T cell repertoires in COVID-19. Clones were read by immunoSEQ multiplex PCR, and TCRdb kept only the in-frame ones, dropping some. The data hold fewer than 350,000 clones, with less than 85% observed a single time. Sequenced: PBMCs or T cells enriched from blood (not recorded which). Receptors originate from a woman in her 30s who had been exposed to COVID-19. CDR3s include the opening cysteine and the closing phenylalanine or tryptophan.

j_gene | len | v_gene | CDR3aa
TRBJ2-7 | 13 | TRBV6-5 | CASSYSRGNEQYF
TRBJ2-1 | 15 | TRBV7-3 | CASSLNSGGGPEQFF
TRBJ2-2 | 17 | TRBV21-1 | CASSKWTGRENTGELFF
TRBJ1-2 | 13 | TRBV19 | CASSLSGPTGYTF
TRBJ1-1 | 14 | TRBV10-3 | CAIRDRAMNTEAFF
TRBJ2-2 | 14 | TRBV2 | CASKEGTNTGELFF
TRBJ2-1 | 14 | TRBV7-3 | CASSFTPSAHEQFF
TRBJ1-5 | 15 | TRBV4-2 | CASSQEWHNNQPQHF
TRBJ1-3 | 12 | TRBV6-2/TRBV6-3 | CASSGGQHTIYF
TRBJ2-1 | 12 | TRBV11-3 | CASSLGRGEQFF
TRBJ2-2 | 14 | TRBV6-5 | CASSQIAGGRELFF
TRBJ1-4 | 15 | TRBV7-9 | CASSDRATTNEKLFF
TRBJ1-4 | 15 | TRBV10-3 | CAISESTGLNEKLFF
TRBJ2-1 | 16 | TRBV19 | CASSMGGRELNNEQFF
TRBJ2-7 | 14 | TRBV7-2 | CASSPGQGRPEQYF
TRBJ1-4 | 14 | TRBV6-1 | CASSEGTGGEKLFF
TRBJ1-3 | 15 | TRBV5-1 | CASSLGQGDGNTIYF
TRBJ2-7 | 15 | TRBV11-2 | CASSLLGTGGYEQYF
TRBJ2-1 | 17 | TRBV5-4 | CASSLASTRRGYNEQFF
TRBJ2-7 | 15 | TRBV5-8 | CASSFTGQGMGEQYF
TRBJ2-7 | 14 | TRBV19 | CASSILAGPYEQYF
TRBJ1-6 | 15 | TRBV6-5 | CASKMGADGYSPLHF
TRBJ2-1 | 16 | TRBV18 | CASSPTSGRSTNEQFF
TRBJ1-6 | 14 | TRBV10-1 | CASSESQGNSPLHF
TRBJ2-2 | 15 | TRBV2 | CASLNRDTNTGELFF
TRBJ2-3 | 17 | TRBV5-4 | CASSRLTSGGITDTQYF
TRBJ2-3 | 12 | TRBV24-1 | CATSGDTDTQYF
TRBJ2-7 | 16 | TRBV6-5 | CASSYSATPLPYEQYF
TRBJ2-3 | 15 | TRBV27 | CASSIPGAGINTQYF
TRBJ1-5 | 15 | TRBV28 | CASSRGGRADQPQHF
TRBJ2-1 | 15 | TRBV2 | CASSAGTSGLSEQFF
TRBJ1-2 | 12 | TRBV25-1 | CASVGLNYGYTF
TRBJ1-1 | 13 | TRBV6-5 | CASRGTPRTEAFF
TRBJ2-5 | 14 | TRBV6-4 | CAPKTSGRWETQYF
TRBJ1-2 | 12 | TRBV6-2/TRBV6-3 | CASSYKEAGYTF
TRBJ2-2 | 16 | TRBV5-1 | CASRQFGGTAAGELFF
TRBJ2-3 | 17 | TRBV5-1 | CASSLGSRGYTWDTQYF
TRBJ1-2 | 14 | TRBV5-1 | CASSLGDSNYGYTF
TRBJ2-1 | 16 | TRBV10-3 | CAISVQLAGGGNEQFF
TRBJ2-5 | 13 | TRBV11-2 | CASRSGSGETQYF
TRBJ1-3 | 16 | TRBV18 | CASSPSTVNSGNTIYF
TRBJ2-7 | 16 | TRBV24-1 | CATSGASGSPTYEQYF
TRBJ1-2 | 15 | TRBV28 | CASSAGTSPGYGYTF